The 8 T cell receptor beta chains reported below all come from one sample, sequenced in a study of beta chain features in type 1 diabetes (dated by TCRdb to 2016 to 2019). What the work shows at the level of the full study, not this receptor alone: Type 1 diabetes patients showed a moderate but significant shortening of TCRB CDR3 length in all four CD4+ subsets.

Library preparation employed the immunoSEQ multiplex PCR assay. The entire amount of isolated RNA was reverse transcribed using the High Capacity cDNA Reverse Transcription Kit, so the sequenced TCRB transcripts were expressed ones. In TCRdb, the immuneACCESS table is reduced to in-frame sequences with V and J assigned. These tables do not hold every clone; where another copy was compared, an unresolved V gene accounts for under half, and the others remain unexplained. Here the sample has almost 350,000 clones; around 9% occur a single time. The top ten clonotypes cover over 0.95% of the sample. The antigens of these receptors remain unknown. What was sequenced was central memory CD4+ T cells from blood. The receptor source for this set is a man aged 30 to 39 with type 1 diabetes.

In its sample, this clone was seen a few times. CDR3 region: CASSSRVYEQYF. The CDR3 nucleotides read TGTGCCAGCAGTTCCCGGGTCTACGAGCAGTACTTC. V and J are TRBV28 and TRBJ2-7; D is unresolved. The V gene lost 4 bases and the J gene lost 3 bases, with 7 bases spanning the gap. Germline V gene sequence: CDR1 MDHEN, CDR2 SYDVKM. The CDR3 totals 12 residues.

This clone has just one count. The chain combines TRBV5-4 with TRBJ2-1; 8 bases map to TRBD2. The V and J ends lost 0 bases and 7 bases, in that order; junction bases with no gene match: 3. The CDR3 runs 14 residues. Germline values: CDR1 SGHNT, CDR2 YYREEE (reference sequence). CDR3 nucleotides: TGTGCCAGCAGCTTGGCGGGGGGGCAGAATGAGCAGTTCTTC. Amino acid sequence: CASSLAGGQNEQFF.

This clone was seen more than once but under ten times. V and J are TRBV9 and TRBJ1-2; tentatively, D is TRBD1 (5 bases). Trimming pared 3 bases from V and 1 base from J, leaving 7 bases between. This CDR3 spans 13 amino acids. CDR1 and CDR2 (germline): SGDLS, YYNGEE. DNA of the CDR3: TGTGCCAGCAGCGCAGGGTTTAACTATGGCTACACCTTC. This sequence encodes CASSAGFNYGYTF.

The gene calls are TRBV28 and TRBJ2-5; 8 bases are a match to TRBD1. The length of the CDR3 is 14 residues. Germline V gene data show CDR1 as MDHEN and CDR2 as SYDVKM. V shed 4 bases, J shed 4 bases, and the junction held 5 bases outside the gene matches. CDR3 sequence: CASSSGQDIETQYF. The DNA of the CDR3 is TGTGCCAGCAGTTCGGGACAGGATATAGAGACCCAGTACTTC.

This clone was counted only a few times. The chain has TRBV4-3 and TRBJ2-7; TRBD2 is a possible D gene (7 bases). The germline CDR1 and CDR2 sequences are LGHNA and YSLEER. The CDR3 extends over 15 amino acids. The germline V and J ends were trimmed by 0 bases and 1 base, with 10 bases remaining between them. The CDR3 protein is CASSQDGGLSYEQYF. CDR3 nucleotides: TGCGCCAGCAGCCAAGACGGGGGGCTATCCTACGAGCAGTACTTC.

The V call is TRBV19, the J call TRBJ2-3; D ambiguous. CDR1 is LNHDA and CDR2 is SQIVND in the germline V gene (reference sequence). The CDR3 length is 14 residues. The V end lost 3 bases, the J end lost 2 bases, and 9 bases lay between the germline ends. The CDR3 sequence: CASSISSNTDTQYF. The CDR3 region has the DNA TGTGCCAGTAGTATCTCGTCAAACACAGATACGCAGTATTTT.

This clone was observed at least ten times. Additional DNA sequences in this sample encode the identical CDR3. The chain is built from TRBV25-1 and TRBJ2-7; 10 bases agree with TRBD1. V lost 2 bases to trimming and J lost 2 bases; unmatched junction nucleotides: 3. CDR3 length equals 15 residues. Germline CDR1 and CDR2: MGHDK and SYGVNS. The chain's CDR3 is CASSEGTGVPYEQYF. The CDR3 nucleotides are TGTGCCAGCAGTGAAGGGACAGGGGTCCCCTACGAGCAGTACTTC.

This clone was picked up a small number of times. The chain uses TRBV15 and TRBJ1-5, with 7 bases that match TRBD1. Losses at the gene ends were 2 bases for V and 0 bases for J; bases not matched to a gene: 4. CDR3 length equals 16 residues. Germline loops: CDR1 LNHNV, CDR2 YYDKDF (reference sequence). The DNA of the CDR3 is TGTGCCACCAGCAGATTCGACAGGGTTAGCAATCAGCCCCAGCATTTT. Translated, it gives CATSRFDRVSNQPQHF.